The following is a T cell receptor beta chain sequence with its context. Assay used: immunoSEQ multiplex PCR; TCRdb lists only in-frame clones, some missing. The sample lists more than 250,000 clones, around 86% occurring once. This sample is drawn from a study of blood T cell repertoires in COVID-19. CDR1 MNHEY and CDR2 SVGAGI come from the germline V gene. V lost 4 bases and J lost 8, with 21 bases in between. This CDR3 spans 16 amino acids. The TCR sequence derives from a woman between 18 and 30 years old who had recovered from COVID-19. V usage is TRBV6-5 and J usage is TRBJ1-5; a weak D match, TRBD1 (5 bases). Sequenced material: PBMCs or T cells enriched from blood (not recorded which). The CDR3 sequence: CASSSGRIATGEPQHF. The DNA for the CDR3 is TGTGCCAGCAGTTCCGGCCGGATAGCCACAGGCGAGCCCCAGCATTTT.